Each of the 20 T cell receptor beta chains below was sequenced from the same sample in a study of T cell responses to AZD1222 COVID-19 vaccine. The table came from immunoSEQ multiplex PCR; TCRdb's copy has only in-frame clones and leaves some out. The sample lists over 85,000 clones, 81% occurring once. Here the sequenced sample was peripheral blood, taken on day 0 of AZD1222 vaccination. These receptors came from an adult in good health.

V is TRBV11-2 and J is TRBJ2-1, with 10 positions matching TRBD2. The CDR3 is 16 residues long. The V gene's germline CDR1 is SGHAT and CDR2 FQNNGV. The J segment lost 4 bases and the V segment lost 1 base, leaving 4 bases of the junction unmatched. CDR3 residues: CASSLGRGLAYNEQFF. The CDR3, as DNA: TGTGCCAGCAGCTTAGGAAGGGGACTAGCGTACAATGAGCAGTTCTTC.

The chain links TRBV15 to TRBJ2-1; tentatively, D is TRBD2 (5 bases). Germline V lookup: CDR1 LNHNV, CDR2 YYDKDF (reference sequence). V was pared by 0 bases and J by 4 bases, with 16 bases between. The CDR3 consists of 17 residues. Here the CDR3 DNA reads TGTGCCACCAGCAGAGATCGGTCCAGCGGCTTATACAATGAGCAGTTCTTC. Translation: CATSRDRSSGLYNEQFF.

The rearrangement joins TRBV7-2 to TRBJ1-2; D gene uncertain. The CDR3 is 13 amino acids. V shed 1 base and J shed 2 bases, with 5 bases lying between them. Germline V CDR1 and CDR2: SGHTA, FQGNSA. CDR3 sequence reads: CASSLGQNYGYTF. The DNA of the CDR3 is TGTGCCAGCAGCTTAGGTCAAAACTATGGCTACACCTTC.

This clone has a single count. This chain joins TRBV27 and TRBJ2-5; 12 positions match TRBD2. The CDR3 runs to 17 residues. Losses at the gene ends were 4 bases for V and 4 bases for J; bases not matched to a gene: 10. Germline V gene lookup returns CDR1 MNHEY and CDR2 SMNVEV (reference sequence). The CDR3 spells CASSSILAGGRGETQYF. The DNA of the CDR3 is TGTGCCAGCAGTTCAATACTAGCGGGAGGTCGCGGAGAGACCCAGTACTTC.

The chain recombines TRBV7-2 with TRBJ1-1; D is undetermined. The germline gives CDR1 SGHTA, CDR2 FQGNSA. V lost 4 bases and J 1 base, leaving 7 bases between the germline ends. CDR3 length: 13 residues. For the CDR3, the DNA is TGTGCCAGCAGCTCTCAGACGAACACTGAAGCTTTCTTT. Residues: CASSSQTNTEAFF.

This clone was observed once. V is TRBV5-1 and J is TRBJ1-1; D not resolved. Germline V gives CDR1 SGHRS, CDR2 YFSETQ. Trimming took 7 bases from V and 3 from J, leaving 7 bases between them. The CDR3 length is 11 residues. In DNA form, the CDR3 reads TGCGCCAGCCTCACGGACACTGAAGCTTTCTTT. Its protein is CASLTDTEAFF.

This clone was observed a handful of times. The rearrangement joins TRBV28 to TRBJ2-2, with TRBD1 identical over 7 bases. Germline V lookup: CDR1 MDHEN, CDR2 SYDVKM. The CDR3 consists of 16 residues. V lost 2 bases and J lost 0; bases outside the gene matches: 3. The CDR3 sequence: CASSLGQGANTGELFF. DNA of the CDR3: TGTGCCAGCAGTTTAGGGCAGGGGGCGAACACCGGGGAGCTGTTTTTT.

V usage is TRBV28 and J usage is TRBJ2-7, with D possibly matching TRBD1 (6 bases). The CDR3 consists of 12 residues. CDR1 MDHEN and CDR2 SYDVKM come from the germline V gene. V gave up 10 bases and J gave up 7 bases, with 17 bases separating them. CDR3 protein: CATSSGTREQYF. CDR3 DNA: TGTGCCACCTCATCCGGGACAAGGGAGCAGTACTTC.

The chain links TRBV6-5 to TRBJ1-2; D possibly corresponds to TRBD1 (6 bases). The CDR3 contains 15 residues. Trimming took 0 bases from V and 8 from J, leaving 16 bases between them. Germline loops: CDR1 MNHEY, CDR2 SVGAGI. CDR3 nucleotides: TGTGCCAGCAGTTACTCGATTACAGGGACGGGGGGCTACACCTTC. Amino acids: CASSYSITGTGGYTF.

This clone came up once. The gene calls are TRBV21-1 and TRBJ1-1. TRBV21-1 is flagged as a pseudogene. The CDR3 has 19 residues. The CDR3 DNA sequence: TGTGCCAGCAGCAAAGTGCTGGCACGGATCCTCATCTGGAACACTGAAGCTTTCTTT. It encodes CASSKVLARILIWNTEAFF.

CDR3 nucleotide sequence: TGCGCCAGCAGCCGGGGCCTTAATGAAAAACTGTTTTTT. Translated, it gives CASSRGLNEKLFF. V and J are TRBV5-1 and TRBJ1-4; the D gene is possibly TRBD1 (5 bases). CDR1 SGHRS and CDR2 YFSETQ come from the germline V gene. The germline V and J ends were trimmed by 4 bases and 4 bases, with 8 bases remaining between them. This CDR3 comprises 13 residues.

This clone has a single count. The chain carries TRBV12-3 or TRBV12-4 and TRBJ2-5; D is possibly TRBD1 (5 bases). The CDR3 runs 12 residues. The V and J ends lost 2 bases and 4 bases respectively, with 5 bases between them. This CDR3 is CASSLRGETQYF. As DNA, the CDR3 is TGTGCCAGCAGTTTAAGGGGAGAGACCCAGTACTTC.

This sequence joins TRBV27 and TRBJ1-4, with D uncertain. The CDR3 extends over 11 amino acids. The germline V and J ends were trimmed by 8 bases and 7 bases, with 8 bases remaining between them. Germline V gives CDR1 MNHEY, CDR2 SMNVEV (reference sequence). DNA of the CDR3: TGTGCCAGCCAGGAGGGTGAAAAACTGTTTTTT. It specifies CASQEGEKLFF.

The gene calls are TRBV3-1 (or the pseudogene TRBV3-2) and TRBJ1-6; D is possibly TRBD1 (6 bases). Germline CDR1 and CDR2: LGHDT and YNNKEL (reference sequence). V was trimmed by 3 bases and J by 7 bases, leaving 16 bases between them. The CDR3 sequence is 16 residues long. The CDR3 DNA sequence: TGTGCCAGCAGCCAGTTTGGGGGCCAGGGGAATTCACCCCTCCACTTT. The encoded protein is CASSQFGGQGNSPLHF.

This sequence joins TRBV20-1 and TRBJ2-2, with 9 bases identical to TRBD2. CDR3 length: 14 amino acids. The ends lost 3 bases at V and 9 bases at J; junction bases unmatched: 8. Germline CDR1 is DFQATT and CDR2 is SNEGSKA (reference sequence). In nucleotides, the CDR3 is TGCAGTGCTAGTTTTAGCGGGAGTAGCAGGGAGCTGTTTTTT. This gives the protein CSASFSGSSRELFF.

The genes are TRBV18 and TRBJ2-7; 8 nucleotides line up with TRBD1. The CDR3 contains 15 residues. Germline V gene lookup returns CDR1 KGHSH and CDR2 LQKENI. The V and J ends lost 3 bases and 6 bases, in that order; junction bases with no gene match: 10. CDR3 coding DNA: TGTGCCAGCTCACCCTTTGGACAGGGCCTCCGCGAGCAGTACTTC. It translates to CASSPFGQGLREQYF.

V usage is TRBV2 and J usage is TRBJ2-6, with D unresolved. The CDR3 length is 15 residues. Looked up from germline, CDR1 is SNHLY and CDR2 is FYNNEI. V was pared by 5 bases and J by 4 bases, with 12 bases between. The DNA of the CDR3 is TGTGCCAGCAGTCCTCTCCGAACCGGGGCCAACGTCCTGACTTTC. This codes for CASSPLRTGANVLTF.

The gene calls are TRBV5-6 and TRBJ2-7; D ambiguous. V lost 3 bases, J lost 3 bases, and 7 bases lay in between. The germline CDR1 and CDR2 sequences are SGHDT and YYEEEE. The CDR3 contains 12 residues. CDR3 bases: TGTGCCAGCAGCTCCCAGTACTACGAGCAGTACTTC. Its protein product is CASSSQYYEQYF.

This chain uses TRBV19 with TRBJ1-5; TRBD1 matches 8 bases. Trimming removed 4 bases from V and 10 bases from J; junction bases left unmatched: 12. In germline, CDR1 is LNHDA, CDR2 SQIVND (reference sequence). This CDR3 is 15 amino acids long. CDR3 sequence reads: CASSTNPRDRNPQHF. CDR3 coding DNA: TGTGCCAGTAGTACCAACCCCCGGGACAGGAACCCCCAGCATTTT.

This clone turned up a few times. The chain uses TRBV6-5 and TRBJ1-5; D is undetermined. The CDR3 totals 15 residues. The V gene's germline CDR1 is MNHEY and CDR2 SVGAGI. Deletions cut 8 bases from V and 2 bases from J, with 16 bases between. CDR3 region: CASLNRAGGNQPQHF. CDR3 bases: TGTGCCAGCCTAAACCGGGCGGGAGGCAATCAGCCCCAGCATTTT.